The TCR beta chain under discussion was sequenced for a study of Graves' ophthalmopathy and Graves' hyperthyroidism. Overall study: Blood was drawn at initial diagnosis, before any treatment. Study-level results: Clonotypes were expanded in thyroid at above 0.001 frequency, and most also appeared in blood.

At least ten counts were recorded for this clonotype. Its antigen is currently unknown. The germline V and J ends were trimmed by 3 bases and 7 bases, with 12 bases remaining between them. The CDR3 covers 13 residues. Ophthalmopathic donors had moderate-to-severe activity, CAS ≥3 and NOSPECS ≥4, with disease that had lasted under 3 months. 7.5 to 10 ml of fresh blood yielded the PBMCs by density gradient. The sequenced template was RNA, covering the TCR beta CDR3 region. RT-PCR in the first round used HTBI primers; a second-round multiplex PCR followed. Each CDR3 protein gets one entry after TCRdb re-called the multiplex PCR reads with MiXCR. The table lists 450,000 or so distinct CDR3 sequences, around an eighth of them singletons.

The specimen sequenced was blood. The sequence was collected from a woman aged 25 to 45 with Graves' ophthalmopathy. The V gene is TRBV12-3 or TRBV12-4, the J gene TRBJ1-1; perhaps TRBD1 as D (5 bases). The CDR3 nucleotides read TGTGCCAGCAGTTTTGGGGGAAAGGTTGAAGCTTTCTTT. Translating gives CASSFGGKVEAFF.